This TCR beta chain was captured by sequencing in a study of T-cell reconstitution after alpha-beta-depleted transplantation in children. Unique molecular identifiers were used to barcode this TCRbeta library. TCRdb fed the PCR reads into MiXCR, producing one record per CDR3 protein. The table has 600,000 to 800,000 distinct CDR3 sequences, about an eighth seen once; the top ten hold around 0.79%. Looked up from germline, CDR1 is MGHDK and CDR2 is SYGVNS. The ends were cut back, 2 bases at V and 5 bases at J, with 10 bases in the middle. The CDR3 consists of 14 residues. Study-level results: Among T cells one year after transplant, newly produced cells accounted for most counts and diversity. Some patients' high day-60 TCRbeta diversity was traced to surviving recipient T cells and thymic progenitors. Reportedly, alpha-beta T cells present about two months post-transplant originated from several hundred expanded clones of graft origin.

In this sample, this clonotype turned up many times. Its cognate antigen is unknown. This rearrangement joins TRBV25-1 to TRBJ1-3, with D unclear. The TCR comes from a girl aged 2-10 years with congenital amegakaryocytic thrombocytopenia, due to receive a stem cell transplant. The input for sequencing was PBMCs, taken before TCRalphabeta/CD19-depleted stem cell transplant. The CDR3 loop reads CASSEGSTRNTIYF. CDR3 DNA: TGTGCCAGCAGTGAAGGCAGTACCCGAAACACCATATATTTT.